The 6 T cell receptor beta chains in this list originate from one sample, sequenced in a study of T cells expressing NK-cell markers. Using the 5' RACE reads, TCRdb records one entry per CDR3 protein without DNA. The repertoire table contains some 140,000 distinct CDR3 sequences. Specimen: blood T cells: a sorted CD56 or NKG2C T cell subset, CD4+ or CD8+ T cells, or bulk PBMC T cells (not recorded which). The source of these receptors is a woman in her fifties or sixties in good health.

V and J are TRBV15 and TRBJ2-1; the D call of TRBD2 rests on TCRdb alone, since no DNA is present to check it. Germline CDR1 LNHNV, CDR2 YYDKDF (reference sequence). The CDR3 is 16 residues long. This CDR3 reads CATSRDFSSGDNEQFF.

The V gene is TRBV12-3 or TRBV12-4, the J gene TRBJ2-3; TCRdb gives TRBD1 as the D gene, but with no DNA this cannot be confirmed. The CDR3 covers 12 residues. CDR3 in amino acids: CASSPDTLAQYF.

V and J are TRBV20-1 and TRBJ1-2; no DNA is available, so the TRBD1 call from TCRdb remains unchecked. In germline, CDR1 is DFQATT, CDR2 SNEGSKA (reference sequence). This CDR3 region has 14 residues. CDR3 in amino acids: CSARWPTGADGYTF.

The chain links TRBV7-9 to TRBJ1-1; TCRdb names TRBD1, which stays unverified in the absence of DNA. The CDR3 is made up of 11 amino acids. Per germline, CDR1 SEHNR and CDR2 FQNEAQ (reference sequence). CDR3 amino acids: CASSPGWEAFF.

The rearrangement links TRBV7-3 to TRBJ2-3. Germline lookup yields CDR1 SGHTA and CDR2 FQGTGA. The CDR3 covers 14 residues. The CDR3 spells CASSLGRITDTQYF.

The chain carries TRBV20-1 and TRBJ1-2. The CDR3 extends over 15 amino acids. Germline values: CDR1 DFQATT, CDR2 SNEGSKA (reference sequence). The CDR3: CSAGNIQDGSYGYTF.